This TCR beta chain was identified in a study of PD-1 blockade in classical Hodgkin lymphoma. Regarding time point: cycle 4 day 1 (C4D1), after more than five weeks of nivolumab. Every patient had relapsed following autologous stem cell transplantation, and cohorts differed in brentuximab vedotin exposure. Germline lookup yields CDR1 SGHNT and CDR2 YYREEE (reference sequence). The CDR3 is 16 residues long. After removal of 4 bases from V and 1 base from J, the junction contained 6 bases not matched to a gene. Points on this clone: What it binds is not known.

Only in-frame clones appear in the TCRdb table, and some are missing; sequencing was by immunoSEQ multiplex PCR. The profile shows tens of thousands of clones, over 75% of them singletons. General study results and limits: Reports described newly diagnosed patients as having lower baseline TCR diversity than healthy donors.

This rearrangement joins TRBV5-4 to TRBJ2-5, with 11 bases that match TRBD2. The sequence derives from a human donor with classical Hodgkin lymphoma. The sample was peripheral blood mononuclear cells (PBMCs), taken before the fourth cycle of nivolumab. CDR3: CASSPRLAGRQETQYF. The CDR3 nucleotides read TGTGCCAGCAGCCCTCGACTAGCGGGGCGCCAAGAGACCCAGTACTTC. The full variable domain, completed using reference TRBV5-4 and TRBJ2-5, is ETGVTQSPTHLIKTRGQQVTLRCSSQSGHNTVSWYQQALGQGPQFIFQYYREEENGRGNFPPRFSGLQFPNYSSELNVNALELDDSALYLCASSPRLAGRQETQYFGPGTRLLVL.